Below, 18 T cell receptor beta chains from the same sample are listed, as sequenced in a study of T cells in tuberculosis. Some clones are missing from TCRdb's copy, which holds only in-frame ones; the method was immunoSEQ multiplex PCR. This table holds tens of thousands of clones, more than 85% found once. The material sequenced was PBMCs. These receptors were taken from a donor aged 10-29 years with latent tuberculosis or without tuberculosis infection.

This clone came up once. The chain uses TRBV19 and TRBJ1-3; TRBD1 is a possible D gene (6 bases). Between the trimmed V and J ends, which lost 4 bases and 2 bases, there was a span of 15 bases. This CDR3 contains 16 residues. From germline, CDR1 is LNHDA and CDR2 SQIVND (reference sequence). In DNA, the CDR3 is TGTGCCAGTAGTAGCTACAGGGTCGCTACTGGAAACACCATATATTTT. This encodes CASSSYRVATGNTIYF.

By sample fraction, this clone is medium-sized. V gene TRBV5-8 combines with J gene TRBJ2-1; D is unresolved. CDR3 size: 14 residues. The V gene's germline CDR1 is SGHTS and CDR2 YDEGEE. V lost 4 bases and J lost 5, with 13 bases in between. The CDR3 is CASSPLDINNEQFF. The CDR3 DNA reads as TGTGCCAGCAGCCCTCTTGACATCAACAATGAGCAGTTCTTC.

The V call is TRBV2, the J call TRBJ1-2; tentatively, D is TRBD1 (5 bases). Trimming took 6 bases from V and 4 from J, leaving 12 bases between them. Germline V gives CDR1 SNHLY, CDR2 FYNNEI. The CDR3 is 13 amino acids. This CDR3 is CASSQGLIYGYTF. For the CDR3, the DNA is TGTGCCAGCAGCCAGGGACTGATCTATGGCTACACCTTC.

V usage is TRBV25-1 and J usage is TRBJ2-1; 7 bases match TRBD2. CDR3 size: 16 residues. CDR1 is MGHDK and CDR2 is SYGVNS in the germline V gene. V lost 1 base, J lost 13 bases, and 16 bases stayed unmatched. CDR3 bases: TGTGCCAGCAGTGAATTGTTGGGGACTATTGGCGGCCCCCAGTTCTTC. This translates into CASSELLGTIGGPQFF.

V usage is TRBV7-9 and J usage is TRBJ1-2; D unclear. The CDR3 has 13 amino acids. Trimming pared 5 bases from V and 4 bases from J, leaving 11 bases between. Germline V gene data show CDR1 as SEHNR and CDR2 as FQNEAQ (reference sequence). For the CDR3, the DNA is TGTGCCAGCAGCGAGCCACTACGCTATGGCTACACCTTC. It yields the protein CASSEPLRYGYTF.

This clone has just one count. V usage is TRBV30 and J usage is TRBJ1-2; D might be TRBD1 (6 bases). The ends were cut back, 5 bases at V and 0 bases at J, with 19 bases in the middle. This CDR3 comprises 16 residues. Per the germline V gene, CDR1 is GTSNPN and CDR2 is SVGIG (reference sequence). The CDR3 DNA follows: TGTGCCTGGTTTCCACCCGACAGGCCGTCTAACTATGGCTACACCTTC. Its protein is CAWFPPDRPSNYGYTF.

The J gene is TRBJ1-2, the V gene TRBV7-2, with a weak D call TRBD1 (6 bases). The CDR3 loop spans 17 amino acids. From germline, CDR1 is SGHTA and CDR2 FQGNSA. V lost 5 bases and J 0 bases, leaving 19 bases between the germline ends. In nucleotides, the CDR3 is TGTGCCAGCAGCCCTCGTAGTTGGGGGGGCGCTAACTATGGCTACACCTTC. Protein sequence: CASSPRSWGGANYGYTF.

The chain recombines TRBV9 with TRBJ2-3; TRBD1 might be the D (5 bases). Germline values: CDR1 SGDLS, CDR2 YYNGEE. The CDR3 is 16 residues long. Trimming pared 4 bases from V and 3 bases from J, leaving 18 bases between. The CDR3 protein is CASSLILGDWTDTQYF. The CDR3 region has the DNA TGTGCCAGCAGCCTTATCTTAGGGGATTGGACAGATACGCAGTATTTT.

The V and J genes are TRBV19 and TRBJ2-4; 9 bases fit TRBD1. Germline assignment: CDR1 LNHDA and CDR2 SQIVND (reference sequence). This CDR3 contains 17 residues. V lost 1 base and J lost 11; bases outside the gene matches: 15. The CDR3 loop is CASSIGTGASGGTVQYF. The CDR3 region has the DNA TGTGCCAGTAGTATAGGGACAGGGGCATCGGGTGGAACCGTTCAGTACTTC.

This chain uses TRBV2 with TRBJ2-2; 7 bases map to TRBD2. Germline values: CDR1 SNHLY, CDR2 FYNNEI. V lost 6 bases and J lost 5; bases outside the gene matches: 3. The CDR3 has 13 residues. CDR3: CASRPGGTGELFF. The CDR3 nucleotides are TGTGCCAGCAGACCGGGGGGTACCGGGGAGCTGTTTTTT.

V is TRBV21-1 and J is TRBJ1-5. TRBV21-1 is reported as a pseudogene. The CDR3 runs to 18 residues. CDR3 sequence (DNA): TGTGCCAGCAGCAGTATGGCGGTAAAGAGTATCTTGGATCAGCCCCAGCATTTT. It specifies CASSSMAVKSILDQPQHF.

The count of this clone is one. The chain joins TRBV28 to TRBJ1-2, with D unresolved. Germline V CDR1 and CDR2: MDHEN, SYDVKM. V lost 5 bases, J lost 4 bases, and 11 bases lay in between. This CDR3 spans 13 amino acids. The CDR3 nucleotides read TGTGCCAGCAGTCTCAGCTGGAGCTATGGCTACACCTTC. Amino acid sequence: CASSLSWSYGYTF.

CDR3 bases: TGTGCCAGCAGCTTGGAACGGGGGCCCCAGCATTTT. Amino acids: CASSLERGPQHF. J is TRBJ1-5 and V is TRBV5-4, with no clear D. V was trimmed by 0 bases and J by 9 bases, leaving 7 bases between them. Germline V gene data show CDR1 as SGHNT and CDR2 as YYREEE (reference sequence). The CDR3 length is 12 residues. Based on the CDR3 plus reference TRBV5-4 and TRBJ1-5, the full variable domain is ETGVTQSPTHLIKTRGQQVTLRCSSQSGHNTVSWYQQALGQGPQFIFQYYREEENGRGNFPPRFSGLQFPNYSSELNVNALELDDSALYLCASSLERGPQHFGDGTRLSIL.

This rearrangement joins TRBV7-3 to TRBJ1-3; 9 bases match TRBD1. Germline lookup yields CDR1 SGHTA and CDR2 FQGTGA. The trim removed 5 bases at V and 7 bases at J, leaving 3 bases unmatched. This CDR3 comprises 13 residues. The CDR3 bases are TGTGCCAGCAGCAGAGACAGGGGGAACACCATATATTTT. Translated: CASSRDRGNTIYF.

The rearrangement uses TRBV20-1 and TRBJ1-1; D possibly corresponds to TRBD1 (5 bases). The CDR3 is made up of 11 amino acids. The germline CDR1 and CDR2 sequences are DFQATT and SNEGSKA (reference sequence). V dropped 4 bases and J dropped 10 bases, with 13 bases sitting between them. CDR3 coding DNA: TGCAGTGCTAAGGGGCCCGTTGGAGCTTTCTTT. Translated: CSAKGPVGAFF.

The gene calls are TRBV5-6 and TRBJ1-2; possible D gene TRBD1, 6 bases. The CDR3 runs to 15 residues. CDR1 is SGHDT and CDR2 is YYEEEE in the germline V gene. V was cut by 2 bases and J by 6 bases, with 17 bases left in between. In DNA form, the CDR3 reads TGTGCCAGCAGCTTCAAAGGGGGTAGAGGGGATGGCTACACCTTC. This gives the protein CASSFKGGRGDGYTF.

The chain joins TRBV6-5 to TRBJ1-2; no firm D call. The CDR3 sequence is 14 residues long. Germline V gene data show CDR1 as MNHEY and CDR2 as SVGAGI. CDR3 residues: CGRADERPLYGYTF. CDR3 sequence (DNA): TGTGGGCGGGCGGACGAACGCCCGTTATATGGCTACACCTTC.

The V and J genes are TRBV10-3 and TRBJ1-1, with D unclear. From germline, CDR1 is ENHRY and CDR2 SYGVKD. Deletions cut 5 bases from V and 5 bases from J, with 12 bases between. The CDR3 is made up of 13 amino acids. The CDR3 here is CAISYGPGTEAFF. CDR3 DNA: TGTGCCATCAGTTACGGGCCGGGGACTGAAGCTTTCTTT.